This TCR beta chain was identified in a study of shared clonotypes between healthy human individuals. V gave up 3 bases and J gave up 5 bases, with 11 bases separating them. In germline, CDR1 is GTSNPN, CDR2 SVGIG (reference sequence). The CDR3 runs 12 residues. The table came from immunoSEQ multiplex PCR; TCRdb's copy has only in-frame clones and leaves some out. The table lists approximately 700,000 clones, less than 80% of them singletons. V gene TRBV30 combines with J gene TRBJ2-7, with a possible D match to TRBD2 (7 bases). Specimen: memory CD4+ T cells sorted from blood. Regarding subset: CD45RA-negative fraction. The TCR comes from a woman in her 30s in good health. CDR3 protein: CAWSRGADEQYF. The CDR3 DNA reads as TGTGCCTGGAGCCGGGGGGCGGACGAGCAGTACTTC.